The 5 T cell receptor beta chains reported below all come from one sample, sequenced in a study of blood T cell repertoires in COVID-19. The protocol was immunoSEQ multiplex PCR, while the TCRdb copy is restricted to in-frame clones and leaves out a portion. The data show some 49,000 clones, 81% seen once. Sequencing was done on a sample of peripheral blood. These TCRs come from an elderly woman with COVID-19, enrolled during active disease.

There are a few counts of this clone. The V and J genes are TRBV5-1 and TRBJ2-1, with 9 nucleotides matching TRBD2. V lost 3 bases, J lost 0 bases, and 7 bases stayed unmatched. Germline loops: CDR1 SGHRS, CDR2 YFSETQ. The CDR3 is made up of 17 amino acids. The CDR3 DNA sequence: TGCGCCAGCAGCTACCAGACTAGCGGCAGCTCCTACAATGAGCAGTTCTTC. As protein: CASSYQTSGSSYNEQFF.

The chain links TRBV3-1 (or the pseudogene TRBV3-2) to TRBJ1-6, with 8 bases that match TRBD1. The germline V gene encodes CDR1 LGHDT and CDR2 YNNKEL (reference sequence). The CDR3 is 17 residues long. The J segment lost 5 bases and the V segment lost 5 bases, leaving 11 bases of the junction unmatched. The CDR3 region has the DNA TGTGCCAGCAGCTCTCAACAGGGGGTGGCGGATAATTCACCCCTCCACTTT. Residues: CASSSQQGVADNSPLHF.

CDR3 sequence: CASSYYPGTEAFF. CDR3 sequence (DNA): TGTGCCAGCAGTTATTATCCGGGCACTGAAGCTTTCTTT. The chain employs TRBV6-5 and TRBJ1-1; no firm D call. This CDR3 has 13 residues. The germline V and J ends were trimmed by 3 bases and 4 bases, with 9 bases remaining between them. Germline V gene data show CDR1 as MNHEY and CDR2 as SVGAGI.

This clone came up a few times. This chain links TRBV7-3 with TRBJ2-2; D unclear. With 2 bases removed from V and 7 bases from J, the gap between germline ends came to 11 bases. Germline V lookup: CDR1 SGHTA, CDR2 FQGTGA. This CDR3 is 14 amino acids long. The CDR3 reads CASSLVQSFGELFF. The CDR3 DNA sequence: TGTGCCAGCAGCTTAGTACAGAGCTTCGGGGAGCTGTTTTTT.

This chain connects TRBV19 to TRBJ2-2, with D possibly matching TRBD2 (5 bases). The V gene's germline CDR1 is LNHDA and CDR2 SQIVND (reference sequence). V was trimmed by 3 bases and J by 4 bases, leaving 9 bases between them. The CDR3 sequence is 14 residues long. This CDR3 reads CASSMGTSTGELFF. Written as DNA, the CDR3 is TGTGCCAGTAGTATGGGAACTAGCACCGGGGAGCTGTTTTTT.